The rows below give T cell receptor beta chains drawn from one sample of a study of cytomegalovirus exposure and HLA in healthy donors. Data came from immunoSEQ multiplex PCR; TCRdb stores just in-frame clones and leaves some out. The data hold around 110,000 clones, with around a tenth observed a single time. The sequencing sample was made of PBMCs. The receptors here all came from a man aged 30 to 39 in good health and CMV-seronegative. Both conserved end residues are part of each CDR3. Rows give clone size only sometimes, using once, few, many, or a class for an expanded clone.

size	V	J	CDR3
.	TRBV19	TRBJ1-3	CASRKDRASGNTIYF
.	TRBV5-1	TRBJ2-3	CASSRDRAATDTQYF
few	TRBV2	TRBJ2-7	CASSNRQHYEQYF
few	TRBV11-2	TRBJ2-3	CASSLVFGGSGTDTQYF
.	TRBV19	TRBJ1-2	CASSIDPTADGYTF
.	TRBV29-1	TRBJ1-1	CSVVGATNTEAFF
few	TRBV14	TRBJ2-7	CASSQGNPRQGIYEQYF
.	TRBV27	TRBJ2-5	CASSFNFLIIGGPETQYF
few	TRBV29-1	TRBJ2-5	CSVGGTGGQETQYF
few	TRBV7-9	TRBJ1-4	CASSPSRGAGKEKLFF
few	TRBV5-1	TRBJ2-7	CASSLVGEQRGARSYEQYF
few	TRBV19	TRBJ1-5	CASSISFGQGLNQPQHF
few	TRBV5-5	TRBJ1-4	CASSTPRGRGRWNEKLFF
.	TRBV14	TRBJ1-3	CASSQGQSGRNSGNTIYF
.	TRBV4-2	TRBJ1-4	CASSQGDRATNEKLFF
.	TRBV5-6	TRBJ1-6	CASSPSSYNSPLHF
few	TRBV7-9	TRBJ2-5	CASSLYVSETQYF
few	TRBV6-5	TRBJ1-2	CASRGTGTNYGYTF
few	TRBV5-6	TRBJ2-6	CASSFPTGTRGANVLTF
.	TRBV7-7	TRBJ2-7	CASSFIQGYEQYF
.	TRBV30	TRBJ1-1	CAYGETPEAFF
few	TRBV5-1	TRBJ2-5	CASSLEPRETQYF
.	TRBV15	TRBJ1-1	CATSRERIEAFF
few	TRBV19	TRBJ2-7	CASGPSGTVEQYF
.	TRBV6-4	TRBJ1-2	CASSDPTGAAYGYTF
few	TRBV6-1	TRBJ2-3	CASSGREGRKYF
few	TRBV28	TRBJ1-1	CASQGVNTEAFF
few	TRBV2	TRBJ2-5	CASGLALVQETQYF
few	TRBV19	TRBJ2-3	CASRTGFRTDTQYF
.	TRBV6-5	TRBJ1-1	CASSYSTNGGVFF
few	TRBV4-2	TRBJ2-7	CASSQDRASGSYEQYF
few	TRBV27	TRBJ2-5	CASSPRDREETQYF
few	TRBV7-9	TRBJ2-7	CASSSRGSGNEQYF
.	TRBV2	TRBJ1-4	CASSEATGAGEKLFF
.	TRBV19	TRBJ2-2	CASSRTSGGPNTGELFF
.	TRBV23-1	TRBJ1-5	CASSPDRVYNCNQPQHF
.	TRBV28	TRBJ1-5	CASSPVPAGQPQHF
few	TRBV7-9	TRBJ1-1	CASSSGTGEYNEAFF
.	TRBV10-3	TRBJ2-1	CAISDRAAGIGSSYNEQFF
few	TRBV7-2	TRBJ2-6	CASSKRGQSSGANVLTF
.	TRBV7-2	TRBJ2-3	CASSLRGNTDTQYF
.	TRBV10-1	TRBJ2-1	CASSEGGAGANRHEQFF
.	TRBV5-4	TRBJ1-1	CASSYQGADAEAFF
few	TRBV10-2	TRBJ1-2	CASRTGESVGVNYGYTF
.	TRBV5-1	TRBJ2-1	CASSLGLAGGQDEQFF
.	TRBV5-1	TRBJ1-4	CASSSGGAGGEKLFF
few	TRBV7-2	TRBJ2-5	CASSLPGGTQYF